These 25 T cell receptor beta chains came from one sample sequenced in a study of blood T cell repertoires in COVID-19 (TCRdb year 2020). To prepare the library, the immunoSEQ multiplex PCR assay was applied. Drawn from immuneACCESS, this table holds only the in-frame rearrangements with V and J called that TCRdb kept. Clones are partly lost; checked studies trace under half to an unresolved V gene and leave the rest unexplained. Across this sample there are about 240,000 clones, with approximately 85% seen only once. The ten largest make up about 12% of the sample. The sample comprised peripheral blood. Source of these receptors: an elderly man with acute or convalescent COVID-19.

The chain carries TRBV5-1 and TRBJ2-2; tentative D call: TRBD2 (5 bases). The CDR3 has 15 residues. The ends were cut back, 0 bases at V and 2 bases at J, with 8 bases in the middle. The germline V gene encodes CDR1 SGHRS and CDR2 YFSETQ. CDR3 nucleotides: TGCGCCAGCAGCTTGGGTAGCGTAAACACCGGGGAGCTGTTTTTT. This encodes CASSLGSVNTGELFF.

The CDR3 is CASREKTDYSGNTIYF. CDR3 sequence (DNA): TGTGCCAGCAGAGAAAAGACCGACTACTCTGGAAACACCATATATTTT. The rearrangement uses TRBV10-3 and TRBJ1-3; D is unresolved. This CDR3 contains 16 residues. CDR1 and CDR2 (germline): ENHRY, SYGVKD. Trimming took off 10 bases at V and 0 bases at J, with 19 bases between the two ends.

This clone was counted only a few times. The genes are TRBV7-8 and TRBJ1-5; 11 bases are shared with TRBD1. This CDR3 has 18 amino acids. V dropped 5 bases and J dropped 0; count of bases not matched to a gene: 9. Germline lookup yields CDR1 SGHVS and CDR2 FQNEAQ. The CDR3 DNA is TGTGCCAGCAGCATTGGACAGGGGGCCACATATAGCAATCAGCCCCAGCATTTT. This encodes CASSIGQGATYSNQPQHF.

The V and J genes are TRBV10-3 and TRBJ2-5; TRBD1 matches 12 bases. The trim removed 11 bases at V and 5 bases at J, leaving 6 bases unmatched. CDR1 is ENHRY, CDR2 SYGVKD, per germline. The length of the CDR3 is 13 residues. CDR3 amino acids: CAARDRGLETQYF. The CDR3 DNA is TGTGCCGCCCGGGACAGGGGGCTGGAGACCCAGTACTTC.

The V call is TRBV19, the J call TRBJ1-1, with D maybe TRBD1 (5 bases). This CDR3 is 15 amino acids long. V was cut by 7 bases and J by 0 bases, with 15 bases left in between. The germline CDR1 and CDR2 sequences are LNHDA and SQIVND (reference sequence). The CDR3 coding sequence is TGTGCCAGTAACCCGGGGAGGGGAATGAACACTGAAGCTTTCTTT. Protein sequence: CASNPGRGMNTEAFF.

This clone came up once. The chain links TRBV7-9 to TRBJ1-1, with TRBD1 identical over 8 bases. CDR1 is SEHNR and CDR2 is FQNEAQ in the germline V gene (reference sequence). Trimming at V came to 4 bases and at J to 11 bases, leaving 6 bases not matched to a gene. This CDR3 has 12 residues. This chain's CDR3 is CASSSWTGRAFF. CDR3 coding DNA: TGTGCCAGCAGCTCATGGACAGGGAGGGCTTTCTTT.

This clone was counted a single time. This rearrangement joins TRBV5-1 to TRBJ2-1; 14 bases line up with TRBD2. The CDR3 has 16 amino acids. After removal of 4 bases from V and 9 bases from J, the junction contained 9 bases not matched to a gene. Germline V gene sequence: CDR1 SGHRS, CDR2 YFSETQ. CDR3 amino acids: CASSAAGLAGVGEQFF. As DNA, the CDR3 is TGCGCCAGCAGCGCAGCGGGACTAGCGGGAGTCGGTGAGCAGTTCTTC. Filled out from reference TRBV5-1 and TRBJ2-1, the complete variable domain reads KAGVTQTPRYLIKTRGQQVTLSCSPISGHRSVSWYQQTPGQGLQFLFEYFSETQRNKGNFPGRFSGRQFSNSRSEMNVSTLELGDSALYLCASSAAGLAGVGEQFFGPGTRLTVL.

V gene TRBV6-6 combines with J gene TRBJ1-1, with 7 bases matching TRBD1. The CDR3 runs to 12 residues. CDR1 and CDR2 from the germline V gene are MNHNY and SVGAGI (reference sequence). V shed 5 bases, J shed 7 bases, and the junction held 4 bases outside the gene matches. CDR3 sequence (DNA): TGTGCCAGCAGTAAGGGACAGCTTGAAGCTTTCTTT. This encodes CASSKGQLEAFF.

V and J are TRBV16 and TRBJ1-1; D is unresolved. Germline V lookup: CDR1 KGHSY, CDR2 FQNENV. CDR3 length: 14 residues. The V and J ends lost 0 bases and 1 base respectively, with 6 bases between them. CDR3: CASSQSTKNTEAFF. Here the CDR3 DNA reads TGTGCCAGCAGCCAATCCACAAAGAACACTGAAGCTTTCTTT.

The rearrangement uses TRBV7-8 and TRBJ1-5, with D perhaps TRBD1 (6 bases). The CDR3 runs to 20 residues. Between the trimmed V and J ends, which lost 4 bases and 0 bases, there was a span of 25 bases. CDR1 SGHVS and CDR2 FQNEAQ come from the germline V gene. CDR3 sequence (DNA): TGTGCCAGCAGCTCGCGACGAGGGACACCACTATCTTATAGCAATCAGCCCCAGCATTTT. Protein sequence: CASSSRRGTPLSYSNQPQHF.

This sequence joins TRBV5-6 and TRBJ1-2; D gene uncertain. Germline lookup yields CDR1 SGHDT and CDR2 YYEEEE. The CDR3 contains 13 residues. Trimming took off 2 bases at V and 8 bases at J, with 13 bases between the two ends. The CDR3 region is CASSFTGIRGYTF. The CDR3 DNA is TGTGCCAGCAGCTTCACCGGGATTAGGGGCTACACCTTC.

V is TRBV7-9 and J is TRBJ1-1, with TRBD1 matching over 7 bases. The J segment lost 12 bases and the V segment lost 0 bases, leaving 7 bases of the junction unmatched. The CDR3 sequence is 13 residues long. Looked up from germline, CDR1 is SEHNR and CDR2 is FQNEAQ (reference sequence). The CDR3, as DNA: TGTGCCAGCAGCTTAGCAGAACAGGGGAGGTCTTTCTTT. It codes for CASSLAEQGRSFF.

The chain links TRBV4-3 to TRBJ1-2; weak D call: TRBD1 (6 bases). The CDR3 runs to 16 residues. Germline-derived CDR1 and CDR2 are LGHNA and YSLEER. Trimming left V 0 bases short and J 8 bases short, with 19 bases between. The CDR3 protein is CASSQDLLQGSGGYTF. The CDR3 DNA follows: TGCGCCAGCAGCCAAGATCTGCTACAGGGATCGGGAGGCTACACCTTC.

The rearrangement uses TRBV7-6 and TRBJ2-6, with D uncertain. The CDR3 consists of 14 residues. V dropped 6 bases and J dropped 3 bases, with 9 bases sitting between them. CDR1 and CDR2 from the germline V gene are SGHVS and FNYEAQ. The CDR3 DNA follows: TGTGCCAGCAGTTCAGTCCTTGGGGCCAACGTCCTGACTTTC. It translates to CASSSVLGANVLTF. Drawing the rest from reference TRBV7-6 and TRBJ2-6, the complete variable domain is GAGVSQSPRYKVTKRGQDVALRCDPISGHVSLYWYRQALGQGPEFLTYFNYEAQQDKSGLPNDRFSAERPEGSISTLTIQRTEQRDSAMYRCASSSVLGANVLTFGAGSRLTVL.

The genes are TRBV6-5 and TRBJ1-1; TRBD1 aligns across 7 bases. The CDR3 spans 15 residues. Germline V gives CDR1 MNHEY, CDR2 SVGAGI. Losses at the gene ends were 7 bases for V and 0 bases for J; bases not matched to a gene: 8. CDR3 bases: TGTGCCAGCACCGTGGACAGGCTTTTGAACACTGAAGCTTTCTTT. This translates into CASTVDRLLNTEAFF.

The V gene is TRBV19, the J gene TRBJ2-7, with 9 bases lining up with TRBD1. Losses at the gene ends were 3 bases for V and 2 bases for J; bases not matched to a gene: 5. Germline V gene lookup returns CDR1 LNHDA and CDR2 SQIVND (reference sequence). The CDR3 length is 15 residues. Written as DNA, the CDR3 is TGTGCCAGTAGTATCCCCGGGACAGGGACCTACGAGCAGTACTTC. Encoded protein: CASSIPGTGTYEQYF.

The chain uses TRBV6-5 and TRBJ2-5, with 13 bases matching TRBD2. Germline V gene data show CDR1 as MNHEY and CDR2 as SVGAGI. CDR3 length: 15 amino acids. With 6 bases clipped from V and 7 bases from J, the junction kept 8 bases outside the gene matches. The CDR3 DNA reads TGTGCCAGCAGAGGACTAGCGGGGGACTTGGGGACCCAGTACTTC. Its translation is CASRGLAGDLGTQYF.

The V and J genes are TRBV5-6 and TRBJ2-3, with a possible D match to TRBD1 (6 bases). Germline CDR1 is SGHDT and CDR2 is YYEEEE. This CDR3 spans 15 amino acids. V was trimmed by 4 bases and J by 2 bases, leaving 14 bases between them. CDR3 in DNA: TGTGCCAGCAGCAGGGTGGACAGAGACACAGATACGCAGTATTTT. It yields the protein CASSRVDRDTDTQYF.

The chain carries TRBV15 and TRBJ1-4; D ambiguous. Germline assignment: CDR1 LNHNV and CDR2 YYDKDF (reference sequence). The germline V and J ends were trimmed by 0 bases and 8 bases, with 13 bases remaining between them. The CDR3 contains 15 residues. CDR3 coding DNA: TGTGCCACCAGCAGAGATGACATTGGGCTGGAAAAACTGTTTTTT. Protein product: CATSRDDIGLEKLFF.

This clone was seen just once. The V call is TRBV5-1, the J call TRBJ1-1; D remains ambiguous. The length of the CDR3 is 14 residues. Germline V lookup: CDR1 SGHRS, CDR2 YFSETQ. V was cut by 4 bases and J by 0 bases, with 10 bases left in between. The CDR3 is CASSQQLMNTEAFF. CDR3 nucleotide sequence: TGCGCCAGCAGCCAACAGTTAATGAACACTGAAGCTTTCTTT.

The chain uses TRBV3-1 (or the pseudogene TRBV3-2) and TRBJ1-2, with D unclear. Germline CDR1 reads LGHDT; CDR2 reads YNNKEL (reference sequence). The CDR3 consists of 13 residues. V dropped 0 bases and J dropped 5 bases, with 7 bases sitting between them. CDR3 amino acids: CASSQERGYGYTF. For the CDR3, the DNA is TGTGCCAGCAGCCAAGAGAGAGGTTATGGCTACACCTTC.

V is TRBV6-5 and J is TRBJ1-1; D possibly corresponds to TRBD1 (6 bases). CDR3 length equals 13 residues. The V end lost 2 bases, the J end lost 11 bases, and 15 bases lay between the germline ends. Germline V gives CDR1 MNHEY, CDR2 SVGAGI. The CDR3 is CASSYAQGTVAFF. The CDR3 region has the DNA TGTGCCAGCAGTTACGCCCAGGGGACGGTTGCTTTCTTT.

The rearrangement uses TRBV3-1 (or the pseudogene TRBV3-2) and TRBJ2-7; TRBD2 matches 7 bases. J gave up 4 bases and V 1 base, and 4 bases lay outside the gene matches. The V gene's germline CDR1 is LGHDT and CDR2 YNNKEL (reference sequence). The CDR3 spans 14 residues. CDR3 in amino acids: CASSQGVAGYEQYF. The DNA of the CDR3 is TGTGCCAGCAGCCAAGGGGTAGCGGGTTACGAGCAGTACTTC.

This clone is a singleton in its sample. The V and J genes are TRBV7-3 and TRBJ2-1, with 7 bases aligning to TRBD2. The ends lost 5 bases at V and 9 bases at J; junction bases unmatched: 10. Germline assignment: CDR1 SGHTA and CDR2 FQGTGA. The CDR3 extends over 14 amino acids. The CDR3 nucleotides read TGTGCCAGCAGCCCCACTAGCGCTCGGGGTGAGCAGTTCTTC. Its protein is CASSPTSARGEQFF. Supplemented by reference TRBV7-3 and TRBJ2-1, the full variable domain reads GAGVSQTPSNKVTEKGKYVELRCDPISGHTALYWYRQSLGQGPEFLIYFQGTGAADDSGLPNDRFFAVRPEGSVSTLKIQRTERGDSAVYLCASSPTSARGEQFFGPGTRLTVL.

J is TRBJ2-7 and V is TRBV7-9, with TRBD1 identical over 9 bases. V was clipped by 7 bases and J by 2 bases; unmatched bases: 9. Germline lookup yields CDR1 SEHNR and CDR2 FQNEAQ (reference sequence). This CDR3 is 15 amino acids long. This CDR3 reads CASIIQGARTYEQYF. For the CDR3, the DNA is TGTGCCAGCATAATACAGGGGGCGAGGACCTACGAGCAGTACTTC.